The clone carrying this TCR beta chain has just a few counts. Antigen unknown. The sample is drawn from a study of T cells in Graves' hyperthyroidism and ophthalmopathy. Amplification targeted TCR beta CDR3 regions from RNA transcripts. HTBI primers drove first-round RT-PCR of the TCR CDR3. From the multiplex PCR reads, TCRdb called clonotypes with MiXCR, one entry per CDR3 protein. The sample includes 700,000 or so distinct CDR3 sequences, around 15% of them seen just once. Unmatched junction bases numbered 4, after V lost 2 bases and J lost 2 bases. Germline V gives CDR1 MNHNY, CDR2 SVGAGI (reference sequence). The CDR3 loop spans 15 amino acids. Study-level points and caveats: Model predictions of ophthalmopathy came a median roughly 6.7 months before onset.

The receptor was derived from a man between 18 and 29 years old with Graves' hyperthyroidism. What was sequenced was blood. The chain is built from TRBV6-6 and TRBJ1-2; 8 bases match TRBD1. CDR3: CASSYEWTGNYGYTF. The CDR3 DNA reads TGTGCCAGCAGTTACGAGTGGACAGGGAACTATGGCTACACCTTC.